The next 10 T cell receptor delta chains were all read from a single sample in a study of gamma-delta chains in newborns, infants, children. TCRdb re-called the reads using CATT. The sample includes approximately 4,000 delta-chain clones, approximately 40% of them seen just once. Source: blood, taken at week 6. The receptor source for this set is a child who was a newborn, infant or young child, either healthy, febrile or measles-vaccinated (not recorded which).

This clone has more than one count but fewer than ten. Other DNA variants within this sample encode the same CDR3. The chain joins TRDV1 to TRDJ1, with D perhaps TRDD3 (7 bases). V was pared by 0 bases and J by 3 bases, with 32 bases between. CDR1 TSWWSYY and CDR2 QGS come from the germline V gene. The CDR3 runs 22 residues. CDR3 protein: CALGELRSYVLWGSSMADKLIF. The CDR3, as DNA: TGTGCTCTTGGGGAACTTAGGTCCTACGTCCTCTGGGGGTCCTCTATGGCCGATAAACTCATCTTT.

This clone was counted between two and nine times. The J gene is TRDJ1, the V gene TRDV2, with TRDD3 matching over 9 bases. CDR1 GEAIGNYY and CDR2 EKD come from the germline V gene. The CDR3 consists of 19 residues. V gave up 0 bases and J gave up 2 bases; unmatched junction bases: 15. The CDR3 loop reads CACDTLSFLAGDTTDKLIF. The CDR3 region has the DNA TGTGCCTGTGACACCCTAAGCTTCCTTGCGGGGGATACAACCGATAAACTCATCTTT.

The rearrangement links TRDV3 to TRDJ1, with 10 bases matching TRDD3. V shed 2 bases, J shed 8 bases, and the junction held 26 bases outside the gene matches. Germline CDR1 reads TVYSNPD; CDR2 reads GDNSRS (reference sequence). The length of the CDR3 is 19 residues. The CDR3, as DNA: TGTGCCTTTCATACCCCAGGGTCCCCCGTACTGGGGGATTTGGGGAAACTCATCTTT. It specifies CAFHTPGSPVLGDLGKLIF.

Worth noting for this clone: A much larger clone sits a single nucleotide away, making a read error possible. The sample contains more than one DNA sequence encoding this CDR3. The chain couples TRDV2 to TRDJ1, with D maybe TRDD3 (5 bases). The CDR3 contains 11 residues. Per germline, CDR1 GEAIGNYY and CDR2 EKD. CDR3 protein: CACDLLDKLIF. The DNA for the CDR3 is TGTGCCTGTGACCTACTGGATAAACTAATCTTT.

The CDR3 region is CACDTVGLLTDKLIF. Written as DNA, the CDR3 is TGTGCCTGTGACACCGTGGGTTTACTTACCGATAAACTCATCTTT. The rearrangement links TRDV2 to TRDJ1; no clear D. The germline V gene has CDR1 GEAIGNYY and CDR2 EKD. The V gene lost 0 bases and the J gene lost 2 bases, with 12 bases spanning the gap. The CDR3 contains 15 residues.

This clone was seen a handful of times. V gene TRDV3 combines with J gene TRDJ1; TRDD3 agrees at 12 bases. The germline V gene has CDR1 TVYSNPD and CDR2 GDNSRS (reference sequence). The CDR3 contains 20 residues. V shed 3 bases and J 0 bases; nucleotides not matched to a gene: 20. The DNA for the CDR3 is TGTGCCTTGCCTTCCCCTTCTTCTACTGGGGGATACCCCTACACCGATAAACTCATCTTT. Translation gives CALPSPSSTGGYPYTDKLIF.

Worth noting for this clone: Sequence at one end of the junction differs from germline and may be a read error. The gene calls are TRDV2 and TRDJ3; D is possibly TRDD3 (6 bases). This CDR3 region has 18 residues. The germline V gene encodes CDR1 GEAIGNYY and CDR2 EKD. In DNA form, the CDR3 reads TGTGCCTGTGACACTGGGGATTTTAGCTCCTGGGACGCCCGACAGATGTTTTTC. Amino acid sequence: CACDTGDFSSWDARQMFF.

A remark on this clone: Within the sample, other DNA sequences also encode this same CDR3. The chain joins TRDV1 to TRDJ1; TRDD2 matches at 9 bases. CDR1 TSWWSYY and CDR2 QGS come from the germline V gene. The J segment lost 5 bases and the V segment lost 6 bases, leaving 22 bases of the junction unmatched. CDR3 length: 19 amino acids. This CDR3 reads CALGPPSYLATLGVDKLIF. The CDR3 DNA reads TGTGCTCTTGGCCCCCCTTCCTACTTGGCTACTTTGGGGGTGGATAAACTCATCTTT.

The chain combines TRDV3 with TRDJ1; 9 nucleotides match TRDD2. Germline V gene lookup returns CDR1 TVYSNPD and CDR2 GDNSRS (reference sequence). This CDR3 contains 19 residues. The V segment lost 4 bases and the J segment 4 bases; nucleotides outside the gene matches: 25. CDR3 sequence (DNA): TGTGCCTCCGGTTGGCCTTCCTACAAAGGGGACCCCCCCGGCGATAAACTCATCTTT. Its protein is CASGWPSYKGDPPGDKLIF.

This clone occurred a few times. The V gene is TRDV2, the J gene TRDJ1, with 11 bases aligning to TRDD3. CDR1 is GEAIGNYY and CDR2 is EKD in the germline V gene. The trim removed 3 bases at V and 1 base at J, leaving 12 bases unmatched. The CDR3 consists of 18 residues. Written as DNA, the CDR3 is TGTGCCTGTGACCCCCTTCCCCTGGGGGATACTCGCACCGATAAACTCATCTTT. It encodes CACDPLPLGDTRTDKLIF.